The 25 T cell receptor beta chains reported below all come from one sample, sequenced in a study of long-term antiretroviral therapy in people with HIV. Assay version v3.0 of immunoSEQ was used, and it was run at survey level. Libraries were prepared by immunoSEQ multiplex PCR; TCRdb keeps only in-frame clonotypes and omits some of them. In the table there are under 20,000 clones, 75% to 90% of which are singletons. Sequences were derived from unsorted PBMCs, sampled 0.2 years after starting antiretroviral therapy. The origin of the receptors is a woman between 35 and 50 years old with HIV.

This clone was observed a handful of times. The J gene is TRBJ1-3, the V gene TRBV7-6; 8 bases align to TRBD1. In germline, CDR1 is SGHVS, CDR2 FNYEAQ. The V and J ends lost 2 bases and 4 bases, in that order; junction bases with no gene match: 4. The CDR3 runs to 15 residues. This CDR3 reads CASSLQGAGGNTIYF. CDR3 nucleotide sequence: TGTGCCAGCAGCTTACAGGGGGCTGGAGGAAACACCATATATTTT. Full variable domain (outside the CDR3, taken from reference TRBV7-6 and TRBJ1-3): GAGVSQSPRYKVTKRGQDVALRCDPISGHVSLYWYRQALGQGPEFLTYFNYEAQQDKSGLPNDRFSAERPEGSISTLTIQRTEQRDSAMYRCASSLQGAGGNTIYFGEGSWLTVV.

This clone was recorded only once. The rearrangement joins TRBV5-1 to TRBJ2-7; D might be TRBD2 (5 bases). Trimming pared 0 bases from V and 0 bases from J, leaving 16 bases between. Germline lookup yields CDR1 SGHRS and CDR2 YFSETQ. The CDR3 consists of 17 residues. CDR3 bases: TGCGCCAGCAGCTTGGCCCCAGCGGAGCTGAGCTCCTACGAGCAGTACTTC. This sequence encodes CASSLAPAELSSYEQYF.

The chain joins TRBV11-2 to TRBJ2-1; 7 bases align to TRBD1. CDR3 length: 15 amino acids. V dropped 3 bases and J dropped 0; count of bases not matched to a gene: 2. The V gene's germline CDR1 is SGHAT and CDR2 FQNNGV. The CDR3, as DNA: TGTGCCAGCAGCTTCTCAGGGGGCTCCTACAATGAGCAGTTCTTC. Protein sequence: CASSFSGGSYNEQFF.

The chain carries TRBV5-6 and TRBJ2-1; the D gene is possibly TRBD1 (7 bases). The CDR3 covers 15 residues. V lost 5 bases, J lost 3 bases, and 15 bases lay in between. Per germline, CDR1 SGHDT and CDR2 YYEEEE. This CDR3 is CASSRRGQIYNEQFF. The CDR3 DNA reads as TGTGCCAGCAGTCGGAGGGGACAGATCTACAATGAGCAGTTCTTC.

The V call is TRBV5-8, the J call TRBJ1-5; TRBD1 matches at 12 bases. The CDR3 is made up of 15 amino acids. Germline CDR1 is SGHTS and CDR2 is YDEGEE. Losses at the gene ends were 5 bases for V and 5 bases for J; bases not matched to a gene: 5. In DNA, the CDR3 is TGTGCCAGCAGTAACCGGGACAGGGGGCATCAGCCCCAGCATTTT. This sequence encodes CASSNRDRGHQPQHF.

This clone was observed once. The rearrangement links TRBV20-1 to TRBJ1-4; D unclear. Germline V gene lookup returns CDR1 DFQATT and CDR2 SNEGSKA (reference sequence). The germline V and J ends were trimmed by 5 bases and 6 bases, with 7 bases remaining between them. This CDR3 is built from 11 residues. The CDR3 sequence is CSAWRDEKLFF. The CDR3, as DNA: TGCAGTGCTTGGCGGGATGAAAAACTGTTTTTT.

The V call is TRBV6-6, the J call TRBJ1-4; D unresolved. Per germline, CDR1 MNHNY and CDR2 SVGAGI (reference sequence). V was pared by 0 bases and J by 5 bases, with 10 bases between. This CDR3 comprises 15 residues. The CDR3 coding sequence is TGTGCCAGCAGTTACTCGGACCGACTCAATGAAAAACTGTTTTTT. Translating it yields CASSYSDRLNEKLFF.

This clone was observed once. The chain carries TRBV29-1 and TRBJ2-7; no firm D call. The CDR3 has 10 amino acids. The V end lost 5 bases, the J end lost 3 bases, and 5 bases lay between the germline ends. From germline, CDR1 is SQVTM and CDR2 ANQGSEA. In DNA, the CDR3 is TGCAGCGTTTTCTTCTACGAGCAGTACTTC. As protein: CSVFFYEQYF.

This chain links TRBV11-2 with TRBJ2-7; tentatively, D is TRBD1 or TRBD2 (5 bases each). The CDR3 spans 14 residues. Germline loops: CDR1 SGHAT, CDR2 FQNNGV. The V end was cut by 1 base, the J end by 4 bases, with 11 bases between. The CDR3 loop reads CASSLGGTDYEQYF. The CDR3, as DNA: TGTGCCAGCAGCTTAGGGGGGACCGATTACGAGCAGTACTTC.

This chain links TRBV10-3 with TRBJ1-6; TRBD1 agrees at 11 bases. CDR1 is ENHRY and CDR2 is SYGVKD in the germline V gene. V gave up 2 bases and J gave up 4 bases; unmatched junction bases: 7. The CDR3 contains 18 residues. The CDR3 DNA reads TGTGCCATCAGTGAGACAAGCGGGACAGGGGGTTATAATTCACCCCTCCACTTT. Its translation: CAISETSGTGGYNSPLHF.

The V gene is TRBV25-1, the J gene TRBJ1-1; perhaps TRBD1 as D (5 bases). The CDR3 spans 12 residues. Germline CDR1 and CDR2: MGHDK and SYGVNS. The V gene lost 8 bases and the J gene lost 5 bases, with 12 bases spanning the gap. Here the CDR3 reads CASYPQGTEAFF. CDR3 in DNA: TGTGCCAGCTACCCCCAGGGTACTGAAGCTTTCTTT.

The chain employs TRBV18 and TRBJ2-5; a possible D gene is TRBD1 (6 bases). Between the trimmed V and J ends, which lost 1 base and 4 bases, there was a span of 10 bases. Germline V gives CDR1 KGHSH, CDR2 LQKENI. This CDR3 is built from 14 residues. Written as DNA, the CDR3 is TGTGCCAGCTCACCACTTGGGGGCGGAGAGACCCAGTACTTC. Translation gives CASSPLGGGETQYF.

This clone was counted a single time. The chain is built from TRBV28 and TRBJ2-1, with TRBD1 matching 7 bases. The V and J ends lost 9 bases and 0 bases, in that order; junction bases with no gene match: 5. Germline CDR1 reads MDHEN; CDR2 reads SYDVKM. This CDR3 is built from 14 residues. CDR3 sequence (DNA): TGTGCCAGTAAGGGGGCTTCCTCCTACAATGAGCAGTTCTTC. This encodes CASKGASSYNEQFF.

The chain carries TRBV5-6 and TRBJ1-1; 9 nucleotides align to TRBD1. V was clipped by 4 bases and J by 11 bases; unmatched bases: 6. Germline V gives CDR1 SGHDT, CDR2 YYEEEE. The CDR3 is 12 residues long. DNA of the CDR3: TGTGCCAGCAGCCATCGACAGGGGGGGGCTTTCTTT. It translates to CASSHRQGGAFF.

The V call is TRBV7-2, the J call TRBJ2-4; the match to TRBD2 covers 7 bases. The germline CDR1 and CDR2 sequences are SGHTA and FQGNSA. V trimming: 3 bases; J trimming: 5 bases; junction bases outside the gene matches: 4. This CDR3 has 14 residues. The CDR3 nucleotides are TGTGCCAGCAGCTTCCGGGGGAGGGAAAACATTCAGTACTTC. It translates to CASSFRGRENIQYF. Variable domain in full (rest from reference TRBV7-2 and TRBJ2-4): GAGVSQSPSNKVTEKGKDVELRCDPISGHTALYWYRQSLGQGLEFLIYFQGNSAPDKSGLPSDRFSAERTGGSVSTLTIQRTQQEDSAVYLCASSFRGRENIQYFGAGTRLSVL.

CDR3 bases: TGTGCCTGGATGGGACTAGCGGGATGGGATATGCCCGAGACCCAGTACTTC. This sequence encodes CAWMGLAGWDMPETQYF. V gene TRBV30 combines with J gene TRBJ2-5; 13 positions agree with TRBD2. This CDR3 is built from 17 residues. Germline CDR1 and CDR2: GTSNPN and SVGIG (reference sequence). The V and J ends lost 4 bases and 5 bases, in that order; junction bases with no gene match: 13.

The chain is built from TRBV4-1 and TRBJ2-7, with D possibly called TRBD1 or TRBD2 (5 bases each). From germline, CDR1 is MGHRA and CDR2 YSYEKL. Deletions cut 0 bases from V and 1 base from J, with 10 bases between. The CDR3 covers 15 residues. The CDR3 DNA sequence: TGCGCCAGCAGCCAAGAGAGGGGTTGGTCCTACGAGCAGTACTTC. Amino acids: CASSQERGWSYEQYF.

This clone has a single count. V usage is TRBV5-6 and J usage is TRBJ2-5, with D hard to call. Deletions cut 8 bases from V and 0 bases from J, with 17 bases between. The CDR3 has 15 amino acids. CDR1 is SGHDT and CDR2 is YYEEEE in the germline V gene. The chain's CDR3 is CASYLRSDYQETQYF. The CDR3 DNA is TGTGCCAGTTATTTACGGAGCGACTACCAAGAGACCCAGTACTTC.

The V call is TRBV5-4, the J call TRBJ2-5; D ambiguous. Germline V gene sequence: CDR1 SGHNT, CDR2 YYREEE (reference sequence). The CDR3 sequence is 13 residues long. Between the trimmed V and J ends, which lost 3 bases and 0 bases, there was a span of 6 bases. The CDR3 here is CASSSLYQETQYF. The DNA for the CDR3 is TGTGCCAGCAGCTCACTGTACCAAGAGACCCAGTACTTC.

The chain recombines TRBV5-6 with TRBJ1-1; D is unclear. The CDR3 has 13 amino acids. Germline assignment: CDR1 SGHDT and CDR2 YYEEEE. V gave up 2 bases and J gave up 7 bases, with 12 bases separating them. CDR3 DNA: TGTGCCAGCAGCTTCCTAGCGGCCCTTGAAGCTTTCTTT. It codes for CASSFLAALEAFF.

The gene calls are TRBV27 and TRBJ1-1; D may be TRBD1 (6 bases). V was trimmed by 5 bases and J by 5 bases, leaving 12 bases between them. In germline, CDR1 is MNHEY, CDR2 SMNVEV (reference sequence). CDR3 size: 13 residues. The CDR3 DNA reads TGTGCCAGCAGTCATCGGGGGCTTACTGAAGCTTTCTTT. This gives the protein CASSHRGLTEAFF.

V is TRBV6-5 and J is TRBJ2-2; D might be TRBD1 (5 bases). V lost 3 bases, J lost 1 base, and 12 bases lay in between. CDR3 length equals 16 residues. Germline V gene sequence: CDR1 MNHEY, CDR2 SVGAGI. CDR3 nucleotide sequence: TGTGCCAGCAGTTATCTGGGGCTGCTGAACACCGGGGAGCTGTTTTTT. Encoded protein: CASSYLGLLNTGELFF.

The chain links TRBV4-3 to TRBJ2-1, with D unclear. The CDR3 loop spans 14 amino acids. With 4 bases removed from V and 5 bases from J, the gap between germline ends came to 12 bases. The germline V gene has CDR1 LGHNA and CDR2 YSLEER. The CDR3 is CASSPHGVDNEQFF. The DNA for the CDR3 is TGCGCCAGCAGCCCCCACGGAGTGGACAATGAGCAGTTCTTC.

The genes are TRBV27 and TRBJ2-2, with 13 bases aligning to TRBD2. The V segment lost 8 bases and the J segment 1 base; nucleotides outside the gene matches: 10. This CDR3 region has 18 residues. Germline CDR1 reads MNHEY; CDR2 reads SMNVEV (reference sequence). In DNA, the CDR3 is TGTGCCAGCCAAAAAACGGGACTAGCGGGACTGAACACCGGGGAGCTGTTTTTT. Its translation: CASQKTGLAGLNTGELFF.

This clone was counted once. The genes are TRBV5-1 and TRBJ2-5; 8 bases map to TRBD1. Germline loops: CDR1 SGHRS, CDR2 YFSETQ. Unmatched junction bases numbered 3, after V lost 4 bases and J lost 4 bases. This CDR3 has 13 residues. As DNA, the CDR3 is TGCGCCAGCAGCCCCGGACAGGGAGAGACCCAGTACTTC. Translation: CASSPGQGETQYF.